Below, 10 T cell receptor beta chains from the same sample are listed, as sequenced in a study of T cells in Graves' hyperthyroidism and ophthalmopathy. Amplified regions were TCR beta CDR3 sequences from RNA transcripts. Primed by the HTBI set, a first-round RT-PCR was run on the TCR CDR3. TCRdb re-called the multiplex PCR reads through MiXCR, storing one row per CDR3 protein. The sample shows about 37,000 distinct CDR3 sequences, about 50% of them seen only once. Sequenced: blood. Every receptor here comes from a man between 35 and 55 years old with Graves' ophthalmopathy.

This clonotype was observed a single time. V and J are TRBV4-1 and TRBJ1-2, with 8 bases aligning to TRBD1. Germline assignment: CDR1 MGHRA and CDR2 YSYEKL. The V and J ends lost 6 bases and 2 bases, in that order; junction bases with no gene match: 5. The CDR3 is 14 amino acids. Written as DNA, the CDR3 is TGCGCCAGCAGAGGACAGGGAGCGAACTATGGCTACACCTTC. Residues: CASRGQGANYGYTF.

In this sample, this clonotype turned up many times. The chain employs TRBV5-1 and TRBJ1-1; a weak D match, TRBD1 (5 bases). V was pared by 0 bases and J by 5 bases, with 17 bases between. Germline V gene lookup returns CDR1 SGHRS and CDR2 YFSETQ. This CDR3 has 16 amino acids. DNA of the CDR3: TGCGCCAGCAGCTTGGAAGTGAGGGGCCGGGGGACTGAAGCTTTCTTT. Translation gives CASSLEVRGRGTEAFF.

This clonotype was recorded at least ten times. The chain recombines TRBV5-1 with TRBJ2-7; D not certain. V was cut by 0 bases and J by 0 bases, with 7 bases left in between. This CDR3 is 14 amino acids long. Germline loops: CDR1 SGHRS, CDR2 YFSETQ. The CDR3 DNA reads TGCGCCAGCAGCTTGGAGGGCAGCTCCTACGAGCAGTACTTC. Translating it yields CASSLEGSSYEQYF.

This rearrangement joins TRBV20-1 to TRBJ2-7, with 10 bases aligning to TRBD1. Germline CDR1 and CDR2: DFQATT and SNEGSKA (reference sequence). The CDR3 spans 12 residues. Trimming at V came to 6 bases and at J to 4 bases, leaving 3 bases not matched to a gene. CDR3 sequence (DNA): TGCAGTGCGAGGACAGGGGGTTACGAGCAGTACTTC. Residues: CSARTGGYEQYF.

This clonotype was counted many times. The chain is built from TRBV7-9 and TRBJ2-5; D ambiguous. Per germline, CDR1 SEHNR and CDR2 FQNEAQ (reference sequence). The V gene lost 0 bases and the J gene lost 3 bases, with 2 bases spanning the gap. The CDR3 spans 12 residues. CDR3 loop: CASSLAKETQYF. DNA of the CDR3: TGTGCCAGCAGCTTAGCCAAAGAGACCCAGTACTTC.

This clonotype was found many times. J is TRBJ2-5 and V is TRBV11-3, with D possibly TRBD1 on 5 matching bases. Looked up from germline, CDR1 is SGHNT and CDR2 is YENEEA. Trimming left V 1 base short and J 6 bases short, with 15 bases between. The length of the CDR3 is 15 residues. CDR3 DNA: TGTGCCAGCAGCTTAGGGGCAGGGAATTCTAAGACCCAGTACTTC. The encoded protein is CASSLGAGNSKTQYF.

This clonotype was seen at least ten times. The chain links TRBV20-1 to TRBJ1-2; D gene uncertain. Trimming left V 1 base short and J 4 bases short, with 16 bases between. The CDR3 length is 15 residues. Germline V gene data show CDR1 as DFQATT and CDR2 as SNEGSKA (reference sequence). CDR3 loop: CSARAMGKDFYGYTF. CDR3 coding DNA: TGCAGTGCTAGAGCGATGGGAAAAGATTTCTATGGCTACACCTTC.

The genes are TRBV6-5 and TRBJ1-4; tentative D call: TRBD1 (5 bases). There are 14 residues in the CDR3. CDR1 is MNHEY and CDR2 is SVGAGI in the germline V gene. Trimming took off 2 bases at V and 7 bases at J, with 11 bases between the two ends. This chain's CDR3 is CASSYGTRFEKLFF. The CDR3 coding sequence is TGTGCCAGCAGTTACGGGACGCGTTTTGAAAAACTGTTTTTT.

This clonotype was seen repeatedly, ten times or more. The CDR3 loop is CASSPRGLLISGDTDTQYF. In DNA, the CDR3 is TGTGCCAGCAGCCCGAGGGGCCTACTAATTAGCGGAGACACAGATACGCAGTATTTT. The V call is TRBV14, the J call TRBJ2-3; possibly TRBD2 for D (6 bases). The V end was cut by 4 bases, the J end by 2 bases, with 25 bases between. Germline CDR1 is SGHDN and CDR2 is FVKESK. The CDR3 extends over 19 amino acids.

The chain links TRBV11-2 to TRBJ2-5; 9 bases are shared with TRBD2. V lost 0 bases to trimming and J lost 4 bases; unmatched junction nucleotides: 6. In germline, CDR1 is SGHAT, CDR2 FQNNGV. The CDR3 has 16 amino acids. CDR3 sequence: CASSLEGVSGRETQYF. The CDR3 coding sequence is TGTGCCAGCAGCTTAGAAGGGGTTAGCGGGAGAGAGACCCAGTACTTC.